This T cell receptor (beta chain) appears in the sequencing data of a study of T cell responses to AZD1222 COVID-19 vaccine. Sequencing was performed with immunoSEQ multiplex PCR; in TCRdb, only in-frame clones are kept and a portion is missing. The sample consists of around 71,000 clones, about 82% of them appearing once. The CDR3 has 15 residues. Trimming took 3 bases from V and 7 from J; bases not matched to a gene: 6. CDR1 and CDR2 from the germline V gene are LGHNA and YSLEER. The chain carries TRBV4-3 and TRBJ1-4, with 9 bases identical to TRBD1. Sequenced here: peripheral blood, sampled on day 0 of AZD1222 vaccination. The clonotype comes from an adult in good health. CDR3 residues: CASSQGQGGSEKLFF. The DNA for the CDR3 is TGCGCCAGCAGCCAGGGACAGGGCGGAAGTGAAAAACTGTTTTTT.